One sample yielded the 30 T cell receptor beta chains listed below, sequenced in a study of T cell responses to AZD1222 COVID-19 vaccine. Data came from immunoSEQ multiplex PCR; TCRdb stores just in-frame clones and leaves some out. The sample records some 190,000 clones, about nine tenths being singletons. This sample comprised peripheral blood, obtained 28 days after the second AZD1222 dose. The receptors stem from an adult who received the AZD1222 COVID-19 vaccine.

The sample holds one count of this clone. The chain links TRBV4-2 to TRBJ2-7; 9 positions match TRBD2. The CDR3 is 15 residues long. Trimming cost V 1 base and J 1 base; bases outside gene matches: 2. CDR1 is LGHNA and CDR2 is YNFKEQ in the germline V gene. The CDR3 here is CASSQGTSESYEQYF. For the CDR3, the DNA is TGTGCCAGCAGCCAAGGGACTAGCGAATCCTACGAGCAGTACTTC.

The genes are TRBV6-5 and TRBJ1-3; D may be TRBD1 (6 bases). The germline V and J ends were trimmed by 5 bases and 0 bases, with 11 bases remaining between them. Germline CDR1 is MNHEY and CDR2 is SVGAGI. The CDR3 extends over 15 amino acids. For the CDR3, the DNA is TGTGCCAGCAGTCCCGACAGGTACTCTGGAAACACCATATATTTT. Its translation: CASSPDRYSGNTIYF.

This rearrangement joins TRBV18 to TRBJ2-7; TRBD1 might be the D (5 bases). Germline V gene lookup returns CDR1 KGHSH and CDR2 LQKENI. CDR3 length: 11 residues. Trimming shortened V by 8 bases and J by 3 bases, and 8 bases separated the two germline ends. CDR3 DNA: TGTGCCAGCAGGGGATACTACGAGCAGTACTTC. It encodes CASRGYYEQYF.

V gene TRBV5-5 combines with J gene TRBJ1-5, with a tentative D call TRBD1 (5 bases). The ends were cut back, 4 bases at V and 0 bases at J, with 11 bases in the middle. The CDR3 sequence is 15 residues long. Germline assignment: CDR1 SGHKS and CDR2 YYEKEE (reference sequence). CDR3 nucleotide sequence: TGTGCCAGCAGCAGGGGTTCCGATAGCAATCAGCCCCAGCATTTT. Protein sequence: CASSRGSDSNQPQHF.

The rearrangement links TRBV6-5 to TRBJ2-7; 8 positions match TRBD1. Per germline, CDR1 MNHEY and CDR2 SVGAGI. The CDR3 is made up of 13 amino acids. The ends lost 5 bases at V and 5 bases at J; junction bases unmatched: 5. The CDR3 sequence is CASSRTGRNEQYF. DNA for the CDR3: TGTGCCAGCAGTCGGACAGGGAGGAACGAGCAGTACTTC.

The chain carries TRBV2 and TRBJ1-5, with a tentative D call TRBD1 (6 bases). This CDR3 region has 17 residues. CDR1 and CDR2 (germline): SNHLY, FYNNEI. Trimming took off 6 bases at V and 0 bases at J, with 18 bases between the two ends. The CDR3 here is CASRDSVNKNSNQPQHF. The CDR3, as DNA: TGTGCCAGCAGGGACAGCGTAAATAAGAATAGCAATCAGCCCCAGCATTTT.

This clone has a handful of counts. V and J are TRBV9 and TRBJ1-2; D perhaps matches TRBD1 (5 bases). CDR1 and CDR2 (germline): SGDLS, YYNGEE. V was clipped by 4 bases and J by 7 bases, with 14 bases between them. The CDR3 contains 13 residues. The CDR3 loop is CASSQPPGGGYTF. The DNA of the CDR3 is TGTGCCAGCAGCCAACCCCCGGGGGGTGGCTACACCTTC.

The chain uses TRBV5-8 and TRBJ2-2, with D possibly matching TRBD2 (6 bases). The CDR3 loop spans 17 amino acids. The germline V gene encodes CDR1 SGHTS and CDR2 YDEGEE. V lost 4 bases and J lost 1, with 17 bases in between. The CDR3 region has the DNA TGTGCCAGCAGCGCACTCCCTACTAGCCGGAACACCGGGGAGCTGTTTTTT. Its protein product is CASSALPTSRNTGELFF.

The chain recombines TRBV4-1 with TRBJ2-7; D may correspond to TRBD1 or TRBD2 (5 bases each). V was shortened by 4 bases and J by 2 bases, with 15 bases between the two germline ends. The length of the CDR3 is 15 residues. Germline V gene lookup returns CDR1 MGHRA and CDR2 YSYEKL. CDR3 region: CASSLGRGTTYEQYF. CDR3 DNA sequence: TGCGCCAGCAGCCTGGGACGCGGAACTACCTACGAGCAGTACTTC.

This rearrangement joins TRBV5-6 to TRBJ1-2, with unresolved D. V lost 2 bases and J lost 10, with 9 bases in between. CDR3 length equals 11 residues. Germline V gene lookup returns CDR1 SGHDT and CDR2 YYEEEE. As DNA, the CDR3 is TGTGCCAGCAGCTTCCAACAGACCTACACCTTC. Translating gives CASSFQQTYTF.

The chain has TRBV15 and TRBJ1-6; a possible D gene is TRBD1 (5 bases). The CDR3 extends over 15 amino acids. V lost 4 bases and J 9 bases, leaving 16 bases between the germline ends. Germline lookup yields CDR1 LNHNV and CDR2 YYDKDF (reference sequence). CDR3 sequence: CATSTFRQGGSPLHF. The CDR3 DNA follows: TGTGCCACCAGCACGTTCCGGCAGGGAGGTTCACCCCTCCACTTT.

This clone has more than one count but fewer than ten. The chain employs TRBV11-2 and TRBJ1-1; D may be TRBD1 (6 bases). The V and J ends lost 4 bases and 0 bases respectively, with 12 bases between them. The CDR3 has 15 amino acids. Germline V gene data show CDR1 as SGHAT and CDR2 as FQNNGV. CDR3 sequence (DNA): TGTGCCAGCAGCTCGTGGACAGTCATGAACACTGAAGCTTTCTTT. Amino acids: CASSSWTVMNTEAFF.

The chain couples TRBV7-9 to TRBJ1-1, with D unresolved. Trimming took off 1 base at V and 10 bases at J, with 10 bases between the two ends. Germline V gene sequence: CDR1 SEHNR, CDR2 FQNEAQ (reference sequence). The CDR3 length is 12 residues. The CDR3 here is CASSLDAFPAFF. CDR3 DNA sequence: TGTGCCAGCAGCTTAGATGCCTTTCCAGCTTTCTTT. The full variable domain, with the rest looked up from reference TRBV7-9 and TRBJ1-1, is DTGVSQNPRHKITKRGQNVTFRCDPISEHNRLYWYRQTLGQGPEFLTYFQNEAQLEKSRLLSDRFSAERPKGSFSTLEIQRTEQGDSAMYLCASSLDAFPAFFGQGTRLTVV.

The genes are TRBV12-3 or TRBV12-4 and TRBJ1-1; weak D call: TRBD1 (5 bases). V was shortened by 7 bases and J by 6 bases, with 15 bases between the two germline ends. CDR3 length: 13 residues. The CDR3 spells CASTLNRGSEAFF. In DNA form, the CDR3 reads TGTGCCAGCACCTTGAACCGGGGCTCTGAAGCTTTCTTT.

This chain uses TRBV5-8 with TRBJ1-4; the match to TRBD1 covers 7 bases. This CDR3 is 16 amino acids long. The ends lost 4 bases at V and 2 bases at J; junction bases unmatched: 8. Germline values: CDR1 SGHTS, CDR2 YDEGEE. The CDR3 region is CASSLGQVTTNEKLFF. As DNA, the CDR3 is TGTGCCAGCAGCCTAGGACAGGTTACCACTAATGAAAAACTGTTTTTT.

J is TRBJ1-5 and V is TRBV18, with TRBD1 matching over 7 bases. Per the germline V gene, CDR1 is KGHSH and CDR2 is LQKENI. J was trimmed by 3 bases and V by 4 bases; bases with no gene match: 9. The CDR3 loop spans 16 amino acids. As DNA, the CDR3 is TGTGCCAGCTCACTAAGCGTGGGGACAGTCAATCAGCCCCAGCATTTT. This codes for CASSLSVGTVNQPQHF.

CDR3 in DNA: TGCGCCAGCAGCTTTGGCCTCTCTAGCGGGGGTTACTACGAGCAGTACTTC. Its translation is CASSFGLSSGGYYEQYF. This chain links TRBV5-1 with TRBJ2-7, with TRBD2 matching over 10 bases. J lost 3 bases, V lost 2 bases, and 11 bases had no gene match. The CDR3 loop spans 17 amino acids. Germline CDR1 is SGHRS and CDR2 is YFSETQ.

The rearrangement links TRBV10-1 to TRBJ1-1, with TRBD1 matching over 10 bases. Germline V gives CDR1 WNHNN, CDR2 SYGVQD (reference sequence). This CDR3 region has 14 residues. V lost 4 bases, J lost 4 bases, and 3 bases stayed unmatched. CDR3 sequence (DNA): TGCGCCAGCAGTGGGGGACAGGGGAGCACTGAAGCTTTCTTT. Translation: CASSGGQGSTEAFF.

This chain uses TRBV6-1 with TRBJ2-7, with 8 positions matching TRBD1. The V gene end was trimmed by 2 bases and the J gene end by 6 bases; junction bases not matched to a gene: 3. The CDR3 loop spans 13 amino acids. Germline-derived CDR1 and CDR2 are MNHNS and SASEGT. The CDR3 region is CASSEQGAGEQYF. CDR3 coding DNA: TGTGCCAGCAGTGAACAGGGGGCGGGCGAGCAGTACTTC.

The genes are TRBV7-2 and TRBJ1-6; D gene unclear. CDR1 is SGHTA and CDR2 is FQGNSA in the germline V gene. Deletions cut 2 bases from V and 4 bases from J, with 9 bases between. This CDR3 has 15 residues. CDR3 nucleotides: TGTGCCAGCAGCTTAATGGCTGTTTATAATTCACCCCTCCACTTT. Amino acids: CASSLMAVYNSPLHF.

The chain recombines TRBV27 with TRBJ2-5; D remains ambiguous. V was trimmed by 7 bases and J by 0 bases, leaving 9 bases between them. The CDR3 sequence is 13 residues long. Germline lookup yields CDR1 MNHEY and CDR2 SMNVEV (reference sequence). For the CDR3, the DNA is TGTGCCAGCACCTCGACGTACCAAGAGACCCAGTACTTC. This translates into CASTSTYQETQYF.

This rearrangement joins TRBV2 to TRBJ2-7, with a tentative D call TRBD1 (5 bases). V was pared by 6 bases and J by 6 bases, with 9 bases between. Per germline, CDR1 SNHLY and CDR2 FYNNEI. The CDR3 totals 11 residues. CDR3 sequence reads: CASRGAAEQYF. CDR3 DNA: TGTGCCAGCAGAGGGGCGGCCGAGCAGTACTTC.

V is TRBV7-2 and J is TRBJ1-2, with a possible D match to TRBD1 (5 bases). V dropped 7 bases and J dropped 4 bases, with 16 bases sitting between them. Germline V lookup: CDR1 SGHTA, CDR2 FQGNSA. The CDR3 has 14 amino acids. CDR3 region: CASTPRRGVYGYTF. The CDR3, as DNA: TGTGCCAGCACACCAAGAAGGGGCGTCTATGGCTACACCTTC. The full variable domain, with the rest looked up from reference TRBV7-2 and TRBJ1-2, is GAGVSQSPSNKVTEKGKDVELRCDPISGHTALYWYRQSLGQGLEFLIYFQGNSAPDKSGLPSDRFSAERTGGSVSTLTIQRTQQEDSAVYLCASTPRRGVYGYTFGSGTRLTVV.

The chain employs TRBV4-2 and TRBJ1-1; weak D call: TRBD1 (5 bases). V gave up 0 bases and J gave up 1 base, with 9 bases separating them. This CDR3 contains 15 residues. Germline lookup yields CDR1 LGHNA and CDR2 YNFKEQ. The DNA of the CDR3 is TGTGCCAGCAGCCAAGAGGGACGTACGAACACTGAAGCTTTCTTT. Translated, it gives CASSQEGRTNTEAFF.

V gene TRBV18 combines with J gene TRBJ1-6; D not certain. Looked up from germline, CDR1 is KGHSH and CDR2 is LQKENI. V lost 5 bases and J lost 13, with 12 bases in between. The CDR3 covers 12 residues. For the CDR3, the DNA is TGTGCCAGCTCAATATCGAAAGGTCCCCTCCACTTT. Amino acids: CASSISKGPLHF.

The rearrangement joins TRBV30 to TRBJ2-7, with D possibly being TRBD1 (5 bases). Trimming took 0 bases from V and 2 from J, leaving 8 bases between them. Germline assignment: CDR1 GTSNPN and CDR2 SVGIG (reference sequence). The CDR3 extends over 13 amino acids. The CDR3 DNA reads TGTGCCTGGAGTGTAGACAGAACCTACGAGCAGTACTTC. It is translated as CAWSVDRTYEQYF.

The gene calls are TRBV18 and TRBJ2-5; no clear D gene. CDR3 length: 13 amino acids. Germline CDR1 KGHSH, CDR2 LQKENI. Trimming took 2 bases from V and 4 from J, leaving 8 bases between them. CDR3 sequence (DNA): TGTGCCAGCTCACCAGGTAGTGGAGAGACCCAGTACTTC. It translates to CASSPGSGETQYF.

The chain has TRBV10-3 and TRBJ1-2; D uncertain. Trimming took 3 bases from V and 0 from J, leaving 5 bases between them. The germline V gene has CDR1 ENHRY and CDR2 SYGVKD. This CDR3 has 13 amino acids. The CDR3 nucleotides are TGTGCCATCAGTGATAAACCTAACTATGGCTACACCTTC. This sequence encodes CAISDKPNYGYTF.

The chain has TRBV3-1 (or the pseudogene TRBV3-2) and TRBJ1-4; 9 bases align to TRBD1. CDR1 is LGHDT and CDR2 is YNNKEL in the germline V gene (reference sequence). J lost 7 bases, V lost 4 bases, and 4 bases had no gene match. This CDR3 comprises 14 residues. The DNA for the CDR3 is TGTGCCAGCAGCCTGGGGACAGGGTTTGAAAAACTGTTTTTT. The encoded protein is CASSLGTGFEKLFF.

This clone showed up just once. V gene TRBV5-4 combines with J gene TRBJ1-2, with 8 bases lining up with TRBD1. Germline CDR1 reads SGHNT; CDR2 reads YYREEE (reference sequence). The CDR3 has 15 amino acids. Germline trimming cut 4 bases from V and 4 bases from J; bases unmatched to any gene: 9. The DNA for the CDR3 is TGTGCCAGCAGCCAGGCAGTACAGGGGGGCTATGGCTACACCTTC. This translates into CASSQAVQGGYGYTF. Drawing the rest from reference TRBV5-4 and TRBJ1-2, the complete variable domain is ETGVTQSPTHLIKTRGQQVTLRCSSQSGHNTVSWYQQALGQGPQFIFQYYREEENGRGNFPPRFSGLQFPNYSSELNVNALELDDSALYLCASSQAVQGGYGYTFGSGTRLTVV.